The 31 T cell receptor beta chains listed next were all sequenced from one sample in a study of blood T cell repertoires in COVID-19. TCRdb's copy holds only in-frame clones and misses some; the assay was immunoSEQ multiplex PCR. The table lists some 200,000 clones, roughly 88% of them singletons, with 1.5% in the top ten. The sequenced material came from peripheral blood. The receptors derive from a man aged 18 to 30 with active or convalescent COVID-19.

Concerning this clone itself: Mismatch with germline at one junction end may stem from a read error. The chain combines TRBV28 with TRBJ1-5, with D unclear. From germline, CDR1 is MDHEN and CDR2 SYDVKM. The CDR3 sequence is 18 residues long. The CDR3 protein is CASSPYFIRRISYQPQHF. The CDR3, as DNA: TGTGCCAGCAGTCCCTATTTCATCCGACGGATTAGCTATCAGCCCCAGCATTTT.

V and J are TRBV7-2 and TRBJ1-3; D ambiguous. Trimming removed 6 bases from V and 0 bases from J, with 6 bases in between. Per the germline V gene, CDR1 is SGHTA and CDR2 is FQGNSA. The CDR3 totals 13 residues. The CDR3 loop reads CASRISSGNTIYF. DNA for the CDR3: TGTGCCAGCAGGATCAGCTCTGGAAACACCATATATTTT.

This clone was seen a few times. The gene calls are TRBV2 and TRBJ1-3, with D unclear. The CDR3 totals 12 residues. CDR1 is SNHLY, CDR2 FYNNEI, per germline. Trimming took 6 bases from V and 14 from J, leaving 17 bases between them. In DNA, the CDR3 is TGTGCCAGCAGAGCTTTGAGATTTTTAGTATATTTT. This translates into CASRALRFLVYF.

V is TRBV19 and J is TRBJ1-5; TRBD1 matches at 7 bases. Germline V lookup: CDR1 LNHDA, CDR2 SQIVND (reference sequence). V trimming: 7 bases; J trimming: 2 bases; junction bases outside the gene matches: 5. This CDR3 comprises 14 residues. The CDR3 region is CASMGTGGNQPQHF. In nucleotides, the CDR3 is TGTGCCAGTATGGGAACAGGGGGCAATCAGCCCCAGCATTTT. Looking up the rest from reference TRBV19 and TRBJ1-5 gives the full variable domain: DGGITQSPKYLFRKEGQNVTLSCEQNLNHDAMYWYRQDPGQGLRLIYYSQIVNDFQKGDIAEGYSVSREKKESFPLTVTSAQKNPTAFYLCASMGTGGNQPQHFGDGTRLSIL.

J is TRBJ1-3 and V is TRBV30; 7 nucleotides match TRBD1. Germline values: CDR1 GTSNPN, CDR2 SVGIG (reference sequence). The CDR3 runs 14 residues. V dropped 2 bases and J dropped 7; count of bases not matched to a gene: 8. The CDR3 loop reads CAWSQGQEVNTIYF. The CDR3 DNA follows: TGTGCCTGGAGTCAAGGACAGGAGGTCAACACCATATATTTT.

CDR3 region: CASSDGQGSFTGELFF. CDR3 DNA sequence: TGTGCCAGCAGCGACGGTCAGGGCTCGTTCACCGGGGAGCTGTTTTTT. The chain couples TRBV5-6 to TRBJ2-2, with D tentatively TRBD1 (5 bases). CDR3 length: 16 amino acids. With 4 bases removed from V and 4 bases from J, the gap between germline ends came to 17 bases. Looked up from germline, CDR1 is SGHDT and CDR2 is YYEEEE.

This clone was observed once. The chain recombines TRBV27 with TRBJ1-2, with 12 nucleotides matching TRBD1. V shed 4 bases, J shed 3 bases, and the junction held 9 bases outside the gene matches. Germline CDR1 and CDR2: MNHEY and SMNVEV (reference sequence). The CDR3 totals 17 residues. CDR3 protein: CASSYPGQGARDYGYTF. Written as DNA, the CDR3 is TGTGCCAGCAGTTACCCGGGACAGGGGGCGCGAGACTATGGCTACACCTTC.

The CDR3 bases are TGCGCCAGCAGCCCTCGGGTCTCCCACTACGAGCAGTACTTC. It codes for CASSPRVSHYEQYF. This sequence joins TRBV5-1 and TRBJ2-7; D remains ambiguous. The CDR3 has 14 residues. V lost 4 bases and J 3 bases, leaving 14 bases between the germline ends. CDR1 is SGHRS and CDR2 is YFSETQ in the germline V gene.

This sequence joins TRBV6-1 and TRBJ1-2, with unresolved D. Germline CDR1 and CDR2: MNHNS and SASEGT. Between the trimmed V and J ends, which lost 3 bases and 4 bases, there was a span of 9 bases. The CDR3 runs to 13 residues. CDR3 loop: CASSESRLYGYTF. The CDR3 coding sequence is TGTGCCAGCAGTGAGTCGAGACTCTATGGCTACACCTTC.

DNA for the CDR3: TGTGCCAGTAGCGGGAGCCCCCGCTACGAGCAGTACTTC. Protein product: CASSGSPRYEQYF. The rearrangement links TRBV19 to TRBJ2-7; maybe TRBD2 (6 bases). The CDR3 runs 13 residues. Germline CDR1 reads LNHDA; CDR2 reads SQIVND (reference sequence). V lost 6 bases to trimming and J lost 3 bases, with 12 bases between them.

This clone showed up just once. The chain combines TRBV7-9 with TRBJ2-7, with D hard to call. V lost 2 bases to trimming and J lost 7 bases, with 15 bases between them. This CDR3 is 14 amino acids long. Germline values: CDR1 SEHNR, CDR2 FQNEAQ (reference sequence). CDR3 bases: TGTGCCAGCAGCTTACTTAGCTCCCCTAGGGAGCAGTACTTC. It specifies CASSLLSSPREQYF.

The rearrangement links TRBV27 to TRBJ2-2; TRBD1 matches at 7 bases. The germline gives CDR1 MNHEY, CDR2 SMNVEV (reference sequence). The J segment lost 7 bases and the V segment lost 6 bases, leaving 14 bases of the junction unmatched. The CDR3 is made up of 16 amino acids. The CDR3 region is CASRVRQGLGFGELFF. As DNA, the CDR3 is TGTGCCAGCAGGGTTCGACAGGGATTAGGGTTCGGGGAGCTGTTTTTT.

This rearrangement joins TRBV12-3 or TRBV12-4 to TRBJ1-1; a possible D gene is TRBD1 (5 bases). V was pared by 7 bases and J by 2 bases, with 11 bases between. This CDR3 is built from 13 residues. The DNA of the CDR3 is TGTGCCAGCACCCACGGGGGAAACACTGAAGCTTTCTTT. Its protein is CASTHGGNTEAFF.

The genes are TRBV4-2 and TRBJ2-1, with 12 bases aligning to TRBD2. The trim removed 0 bases at V and 0 bases at J, leaving 9 bases unmatched. The germline V gene encodes CDR1 LGHNA and CDR2 YNFKEQ. The CDR3 sequence is 20 residues long. The CDR3 region is CASSQERSPGLAGSYNEQFF. The CDR3 coding sequence is TGTGCCAGCAGCCAAGAGAGGAGCCCGGGACTAGCGGGCTCCTACAATGAGCAGTTCTTC.

This clone was seen more than once but under ten times. The chain links TRBV3-1 (or the pseudogene TRBV3-2) to TRBJ1-1; the D is unclear. The germline V gene has CDR1 LGHDT and CDR2 YNNKEL (reference sequence). V shed 3 bases and J shed 0 bases, with 5 bases lying between them. The CDR3 has 13 amino acids. The CDR3 bases are TGTGCCAGCAGCCAGGAGATGAACACTGAAGCTTTCTTT. Its translation: CASSQEMNTEAFF.

CDR3 in amino acids: CASSLGLMGPNEKLFF. The CDR3 nucleotides are TGTGCCAGCAGCTTAGGTCTAATGGGGCCTAATGAAAAACTGTTTTTT. This chain joins TRBV11-2 and TRBJ1-4, with D possibly being TRBD1 (5 bases). V was cut by 1 base and J by 3 bases, with 12 bases left in between. The CDR3 is 16 residues long. CDR1 SGHAT and CDR2 FQNNGV come from the germline V gene.

The chain carries TRBV5-8 and TRBJ2-2; the D gene is possibly TRBD1 (6 bases). Germline values: CDR1 SGHTS, CDR2 YDEGEE. Trimming stripped 4 bases from V and 8 bases from J, with 15 bases between. The CDR3 has 14 residues. CDR3 sequence reads: CASSADRPRGELFF. CDR3 sequence (DNA): TGTGCCAGCAGCGCTGACAGGCCCCGTGGGGAGCTGTTTTTT.

The V and J genes are TRBV24-1 and TRBJ1-2; tentative D call: TRBD1 (6 bases). CDR1 and CDR2 from the germline V gene are KGHDR and SFDVKD. This CDR3 is 15 amino acids long. The ends were cut back, 4 bases at V and 6 bases at J, with 17 bases in the middle. CDR3 amino acids: CATSEGGQGIHGYTF. The CDR3 region has the DNA TGTGCCACCAGTGAGGGGGGGCAGGGTATCCATGGCTACACCTTC.

The chain joins TRBV15 to TRBJ1-5; no firm D call. Germline V gene lookup returns CDR1 LNHNV and CDR2 YYDKDF (reference sequence). The V and J ends lost 3 bases and 0 bases respectively, with 6 bases between them. CDR3 length: 14 amino acids. CDR3 amino acids: CATSSGSSNQPQHF. The CDR3 nucleotides are TGTGCCACCAGCAGCGGTAGTAGCAATCAGCCCCAGCATTTT. The full variable domain, rest sourced from reference TRBV15 and TRBJ1-5, is DAMVIQNPRYQVTQFGKPVTLSCSQTLNHNVMYWYQQKSSQAPKLLFHYYDKDFNNEADTPDNFQSRRPNTSFCFLDIRSPGLGDTAMYLCATSSGSSNQPQHFGDGTRLSIL.

This rearrangement joins TRBV3-1 (or the pseudogene TRBV3-2) to TRBJ2-1; a possible D gene is TRBD1 (6 bases). With 5 bases removed from V and 0 bases from J, the gap between germline ends came to 26 bases. The CDR3 contains 20 residues. Germline CDR1 is LGHDT and CDR2 is YNNKEL (reference sequence). This chain's CDR3 is CASSVDSGLRQASSYNEQFF. For the CDR3, the DNA is TGTGCCAGCAGCGTCGACTCAGGCCTAAGACAGGCGAGCTCCTACAATGAGCAGTTCTTC.

The CDR3 protein is CAWSNSNTIYF. In nucleotides, the CDR3 is TGTGCCTGGAGTAACAGCAACACCATATATTTT. The chain has TRBV30 and TRBJ1-3; D gene uncertain. Trimming left V 2 bases short and J 7 bases short, with 6 bases between. Germline-derived CDR1 and CDR2 are GTSNPN and SVGIG (reference sequence). This CDR3 spans 11 amino acids.

The CDR3 reads CASSPGTSGHEQFF. CDR3 coding DNA: TGTGCCAGCAGTCCGGGGACTAGCGGTCATGAGCAGTTCTTC. V gene TRBV27 combines with J gene TRBJ2-1; 11 bases fit TRBD2. With V trimmed by 5 bases and J by 8 bases, 5 bases remained unmatched. Germline V gene lookup returns CDR1 MNHEY and CDR2 SMNVEV (reference sequence). This CDR3 region has 14 residues.

This clone was found a few times. The V and J genes are TRBV11-2 and TRBJ1-3, with D perhaps TRBD1 (6 bases). Germline assignment: CDR1 SGHAT and CDR2 FQNNGV. This CDR3 contains 18 residues. The ends were cut back, 5 bases at V and 2 bases at J, with 22 bases in the middle. The CDR3 loop is CASSPRSSGARTGNTIYF. The CDR3 coding sequence is TGTGCCAGCAGCCCGAGATCCTCAGGGGCTCGAACTGGAAACACCATATATTTT.

The chain links TRBV5-4 to TRBJ1-1; D possibly corresponds to TRBD1 (5 bases). Looked up from germline, CDR1 is SGHNT and CDR2 is YYREEE (reference sequence). Deletions cut 0 bases from V and 7 bases from J, with 7 bases between. The CDR3 consists of 12 residues. The CDR3 DNA reads as TGTGCCAGCAGCTTGGACAGGTATGAAGCTTTCTTT. It encodes CASSLDRYEAFF.

The CDR3 protein is CASRWAAHTDTQYF. DNA of the CDR3: TGTGCCAGCAGGTGGGCTGCCCACACAGATACGCAGTATTTT. The chain has TRBV6-5 and TRBJ2-3; D unresolved. Trimming pared 6 bases from V and 2 bases from J, leaving 12 bases between. Per the germline V gene, CDR1 is MNHEY and CDR2 is SVGAGI. The CDR3 is 14 amino acids.

This clone was observed a single time. The V gene is TRBV2, the J gene TRBJ1-1, with D tentatively TRBD1 (5 bases). This CDR3 has 12 residues. Per germline, CDR1 SNHLY and CDR2 FYNNEI. The V end lost 4 bases, the J end lost 6 bases, and 9 bases lay between the germline ends. The CDR3 nucleotides are TGTGCCAGCAGTGTGGGGGGTTCTGAAGCTTTCTTT. Translation: CASSVGGSEAFF.

V usage is TRBV12-2 and J usage is TRBJ2-2; the tabulated D call, TRBD1, remains unverified against the DNA. TRBV12-2 is shown as a pseudogene. The CDR3 spans 16 residues. CDR3 bases: TGTGCAAGTCGCTTAGCACAGGGGGCGAACACCGGGGAGCTGTTTTTT. Its translation: CASRLAQGANTGELFF.

The chain carries TRBV9 and TRBJ1-6; D is undetermined. Between the trimmed V and J ends, which lost 0 bases and 10 bases, there was a span of 14 bases. Germline CDR1 reads SGDLS; CDR2 reads YYNGEE. This CDR3 region has 15 residues. Written as DNA, the CDR3 is TGTGCCAGCAGCGTAGCTTGGGAGGGAGGCTCACCCCTCCACTTT. It is translated as CASSVAWEGGSPLHF.

This rearrangement joins TRBV11-2 to TRBJ2-7; 10 nucleotides align to TRBD1. Germline V lookup: CDR1 SGHAT, CDR2 FQNNGV. The CDR3 consists of 17 residues. V was clipped by 1 base and J by 8 bases; unmatched bases: 14. The DNA for the CDR3 is TGTGCCAGCAGCTTAGTGTGGGACAGGGGACGGCCGTACAAGCAGTACTTC. Its protein is CASSLVWDRGRPYKQYF.

The J gene is TRBJ2-7, the V gene TRBV28; 12 nucleotides agree with TRBD2. The CDR3 spans 16 residues. The J segment lost 4 bases and the V segment lost 4 bases, leaving 8 bases of the junction unmatched. CDR1 and CDR2 from the germline V gene are MDHEN and SYDVKM. CDR3 amino acids: CASSYPMGTSGYEQYF. CDR3 nucleotide sequence: TGTGCCAGCAGTTACCCCATGGGGACTAGCGGGTACGAGCAGTACTTC. Looking up the rest from reference TRBV28 and TRBJ2-7 gives the full variable domain: DVKVTQSSRYLVKRTGEKVFLECVQDMDHENMFWYRQDPGLGLRLIYFSYDVKMKEKGDIPEGYSVSREKKERFSLILESASTNQTSMYLCASSYPMGTSGYEQYFGPGTRLTVT.

J is TRBJ2-1 and V is TRBV10-3, with 12 bases aligning to TRBD2. The V and J ends lost 6 bases and 8 bases, in that order; junction bases with no gene match: 11. The CDR3 runs to 16 residues. The V gene's germline CDR1 is ENHRY and CDR2 SYGVKD. CDR3 sequence (DNA): TGTGCCATCAGGAGGGGGGCTAGCGGGAGGGTCGATGAGCAGTTCTTC. Translating it yields CAIRRGASGRVDEQFF.